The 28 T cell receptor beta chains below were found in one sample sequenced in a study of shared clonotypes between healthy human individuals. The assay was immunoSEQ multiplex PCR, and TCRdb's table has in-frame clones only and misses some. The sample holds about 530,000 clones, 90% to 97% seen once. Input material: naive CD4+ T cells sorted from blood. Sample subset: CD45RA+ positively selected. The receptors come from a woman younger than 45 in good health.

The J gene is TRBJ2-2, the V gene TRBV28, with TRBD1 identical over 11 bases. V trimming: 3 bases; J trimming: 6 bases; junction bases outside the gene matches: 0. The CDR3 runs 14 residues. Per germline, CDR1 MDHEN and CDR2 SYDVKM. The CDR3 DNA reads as TGTGCCAGCAGTTTGGGACAGGGGGCCGGGGAGCTGTTTTTT. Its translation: CASSLGQGAGELFF.

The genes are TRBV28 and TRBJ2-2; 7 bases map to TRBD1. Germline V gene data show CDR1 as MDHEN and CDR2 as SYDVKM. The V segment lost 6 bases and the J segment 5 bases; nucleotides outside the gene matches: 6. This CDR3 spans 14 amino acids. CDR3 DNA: TGTGCCAGCAGGACAGGGAGTGGGACCGGGGAGCTGTTTTTT. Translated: CASRTGSGTGELFF. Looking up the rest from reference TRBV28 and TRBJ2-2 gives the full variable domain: DVKVTQSSRYLVKRTGEKVFLECVQDMDHENMFWYRQDPGLGLRLIYFSYDVKMKEKGDIPEGYSVSREKKERFSLILESASTNQTSMYLCASRTGSGTGELFFGEGSRLTVL.

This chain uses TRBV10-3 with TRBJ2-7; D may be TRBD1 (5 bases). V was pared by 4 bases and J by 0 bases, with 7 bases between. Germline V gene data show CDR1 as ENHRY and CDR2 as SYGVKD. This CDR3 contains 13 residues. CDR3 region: CAISVDSSYEQYF. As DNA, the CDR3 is TGTGCCATCAGTGTTGACAGCTCCTACGAGCAGTACTTC.

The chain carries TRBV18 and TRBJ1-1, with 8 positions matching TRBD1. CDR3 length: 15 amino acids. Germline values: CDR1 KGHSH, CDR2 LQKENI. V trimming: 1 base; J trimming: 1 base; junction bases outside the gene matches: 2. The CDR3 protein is CASSPQGTGNTEAFF. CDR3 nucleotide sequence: TGTGCCAGCTCACCACAGGGGACAGGGAACACTGAAGCTTTCTTT.

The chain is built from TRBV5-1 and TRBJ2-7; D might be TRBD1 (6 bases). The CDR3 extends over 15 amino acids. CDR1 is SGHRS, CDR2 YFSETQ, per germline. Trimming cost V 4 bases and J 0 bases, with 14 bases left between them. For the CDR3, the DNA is TGCGCCAGCAGCCCCTTGGGACAAACCTCCTACGAGCAGTACTTC. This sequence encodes CASSPLGQTSYEQYF.

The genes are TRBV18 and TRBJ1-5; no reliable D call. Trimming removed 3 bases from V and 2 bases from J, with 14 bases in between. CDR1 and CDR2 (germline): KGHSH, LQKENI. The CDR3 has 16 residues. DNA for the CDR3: TGTGCCAGCTCACCGCCGGGGAGCCGAGGCAATCAGCCCCAGCATTTT. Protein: CASSPPGSRGNQPQHF.

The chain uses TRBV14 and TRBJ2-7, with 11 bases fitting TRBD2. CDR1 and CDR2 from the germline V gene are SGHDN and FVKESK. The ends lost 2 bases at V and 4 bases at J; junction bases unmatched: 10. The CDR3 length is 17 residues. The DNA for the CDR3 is TGTGCCAGCAGCCAACACCACCCACTAGCGGGAGATTACGAGCAGTACTTC. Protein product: CASSQHHPLAGDYEQYF.

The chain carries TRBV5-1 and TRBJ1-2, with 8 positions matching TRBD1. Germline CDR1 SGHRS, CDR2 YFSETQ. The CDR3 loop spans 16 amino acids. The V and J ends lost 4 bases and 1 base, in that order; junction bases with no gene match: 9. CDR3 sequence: CASSLITGGGNYGYTF. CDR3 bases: TGCGCCAGCAGCCTTATAACAGGGGGAGGTAACTATGGCTACACCTTC.

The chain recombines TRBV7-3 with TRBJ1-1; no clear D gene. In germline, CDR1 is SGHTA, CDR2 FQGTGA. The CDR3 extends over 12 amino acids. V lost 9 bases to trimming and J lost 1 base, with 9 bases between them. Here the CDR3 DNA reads TGTGCCAGAGTACCCCCGAACACTGAAGCTTTCTTT. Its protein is CARVPPNTEAFF.

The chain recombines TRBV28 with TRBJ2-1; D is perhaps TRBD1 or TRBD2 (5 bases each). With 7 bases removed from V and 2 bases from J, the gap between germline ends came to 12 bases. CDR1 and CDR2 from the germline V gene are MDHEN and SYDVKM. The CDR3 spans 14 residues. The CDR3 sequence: CASTGTTTYNEQFF. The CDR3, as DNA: TGTGCCAGCACCGGGACCACCACCTACAATGAGCAGTTCTTC. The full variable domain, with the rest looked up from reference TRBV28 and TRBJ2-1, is DVKVTQSSRYLVKRTGEKVFLECVQDMDHENMFWYRQDPGLGLRLIYFSYDVKMKEKGDIPEGYSVSREKKERFSLILESASTNQTSMYLCASTGTTTYNEQFFGPGTRLTVL.

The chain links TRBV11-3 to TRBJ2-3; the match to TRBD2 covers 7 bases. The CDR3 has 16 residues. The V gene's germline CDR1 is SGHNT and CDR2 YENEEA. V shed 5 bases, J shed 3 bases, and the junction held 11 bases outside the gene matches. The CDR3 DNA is TGTGCCAGCAGCGGCCCGGGACCTAGCGGAACAGATACGCAGTATTTT. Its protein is CASSGPGPSGTDTQYF.

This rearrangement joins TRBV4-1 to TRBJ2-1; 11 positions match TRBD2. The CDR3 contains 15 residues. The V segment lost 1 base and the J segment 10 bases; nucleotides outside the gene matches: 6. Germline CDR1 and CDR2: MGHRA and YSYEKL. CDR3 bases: TGCGCCAGCAGCCAAGGGGGTAGCGGGAGGGTAGAGCAGTTCTTC. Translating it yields CASSQGGSGRVEQFF.

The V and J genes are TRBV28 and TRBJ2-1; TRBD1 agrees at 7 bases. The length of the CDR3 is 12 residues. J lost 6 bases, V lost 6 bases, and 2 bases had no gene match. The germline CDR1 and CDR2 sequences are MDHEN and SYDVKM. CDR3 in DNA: TGTGCCAGCAGCGACAGGGTCAATGAGCAGTTCTTC. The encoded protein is CASSDRVNEQFF.

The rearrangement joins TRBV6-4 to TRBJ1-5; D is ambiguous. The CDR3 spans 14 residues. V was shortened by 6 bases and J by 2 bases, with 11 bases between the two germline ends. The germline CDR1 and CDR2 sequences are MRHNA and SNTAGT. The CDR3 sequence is CASRKDGGNQPQHF. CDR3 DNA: TGTGCCAGCAGGAAGGACGGCGGCAATCAGCCCCAGCATTTT.

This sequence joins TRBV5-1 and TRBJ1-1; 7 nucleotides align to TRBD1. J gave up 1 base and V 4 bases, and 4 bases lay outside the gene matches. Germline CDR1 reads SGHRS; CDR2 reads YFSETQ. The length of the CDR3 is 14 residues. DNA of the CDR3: TGCGCCAGCAGCAGGGACAGCCCGAACACTGAAGCTTTCTTT. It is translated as CASSRDSPNTEAFF.

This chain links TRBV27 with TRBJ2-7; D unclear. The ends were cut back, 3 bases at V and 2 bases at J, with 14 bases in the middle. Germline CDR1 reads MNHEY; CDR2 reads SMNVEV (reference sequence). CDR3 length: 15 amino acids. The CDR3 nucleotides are TGTGCCAGCAGTTTCCGACTCAGGACCACCTACGAGCAGTACTTC. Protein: CASSFRLRTTYEQYF.

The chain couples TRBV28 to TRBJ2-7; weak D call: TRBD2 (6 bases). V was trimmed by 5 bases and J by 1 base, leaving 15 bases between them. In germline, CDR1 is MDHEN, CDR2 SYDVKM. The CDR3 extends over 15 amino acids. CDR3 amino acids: CASSRTGDRSYEQYF. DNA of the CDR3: TGTGCCAGCAGTCGGACGGGAGACCGTTCCTACGAGCAGTACTTC.

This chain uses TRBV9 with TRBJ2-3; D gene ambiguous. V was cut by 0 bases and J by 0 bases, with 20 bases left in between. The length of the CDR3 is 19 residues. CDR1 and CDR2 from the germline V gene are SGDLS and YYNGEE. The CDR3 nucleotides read TGTGCCAGCAGCGTAGGAAACTATCGATCCCCGCCTAGCACAGATACGCAGTATTTT. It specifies CASSVGNYRSPPSTDTQYF. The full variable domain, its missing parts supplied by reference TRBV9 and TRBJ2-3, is DSGVTQTPKHLITATGQRVTLRCSPRSGDLSVYWYQQSLDQGLQFLIQYYNGEERAKGNILERFSAQQFPDLHSELNLSSLELGDSALYFCASSVGNYRSPPSTDTQYFGPGTRLTVL.

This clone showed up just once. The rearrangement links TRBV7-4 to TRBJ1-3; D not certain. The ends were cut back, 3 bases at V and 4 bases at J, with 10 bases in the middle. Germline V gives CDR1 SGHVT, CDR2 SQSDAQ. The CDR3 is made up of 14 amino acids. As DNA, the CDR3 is TGTGCCAGCAGCTTCTCCTCTGGAGGAAACACCATATATTTT. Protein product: CASSFSSGGNTIYF.

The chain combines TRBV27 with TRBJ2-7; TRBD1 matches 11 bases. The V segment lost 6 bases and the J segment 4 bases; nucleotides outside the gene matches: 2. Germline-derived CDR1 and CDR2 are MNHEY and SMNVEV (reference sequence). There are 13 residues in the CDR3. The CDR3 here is CASRGQGAYEQYF. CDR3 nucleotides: TGTGCCAGCAGAGGACAGGGGGCTTACGAGCAGTACTTC.

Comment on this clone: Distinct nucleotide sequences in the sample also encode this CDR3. This chain's CDR3 is CAWSVGYEQYF. The CDR3 DNA reads as TGTGCCTGGAGTGTCGGCTACGAGCAGTACTTC. This chain uses TRBV30 with TRBJ2-7; D uncertain. The CDR3 is made up of 11 amino acids. Germline CDR1 reads GTSNPN; CDR2 reads SVGIG (reference sequence). V was shortened by 0 bases and J by 3 bases, with 3 bases between the two germline ends.

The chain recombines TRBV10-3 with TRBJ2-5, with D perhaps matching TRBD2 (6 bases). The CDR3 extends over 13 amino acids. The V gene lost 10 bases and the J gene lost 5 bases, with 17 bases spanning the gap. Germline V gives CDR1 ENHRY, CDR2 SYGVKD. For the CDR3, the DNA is TGTGCCAGCGGGACGGACCATAGGGAGACCCAGTACTTC. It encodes CASGTDHRETQYF.

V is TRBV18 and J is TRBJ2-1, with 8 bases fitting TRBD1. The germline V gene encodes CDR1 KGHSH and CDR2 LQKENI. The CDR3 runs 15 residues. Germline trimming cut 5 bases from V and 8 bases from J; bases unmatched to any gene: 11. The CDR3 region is CASSTRGHESHEQFF. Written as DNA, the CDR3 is TGTGCCAGCTCAACCAGGGGGCACGAGTCCCATGAGCAGTTCTTC.

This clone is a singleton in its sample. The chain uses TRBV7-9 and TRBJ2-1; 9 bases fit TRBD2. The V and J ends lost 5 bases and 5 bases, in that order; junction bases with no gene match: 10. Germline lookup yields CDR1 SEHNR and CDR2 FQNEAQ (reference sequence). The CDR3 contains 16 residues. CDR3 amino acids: CASSPGTSPVNNEQFF. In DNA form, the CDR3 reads TGTGCCAGCAGCCCAGGGACTAGCCCCGTTAACAATGAGCAGTTCTTC.

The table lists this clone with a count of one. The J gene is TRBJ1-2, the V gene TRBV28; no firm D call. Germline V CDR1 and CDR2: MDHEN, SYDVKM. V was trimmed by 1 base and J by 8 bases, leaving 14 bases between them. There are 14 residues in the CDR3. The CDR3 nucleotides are TGTGCCAGCAGTTTATACCCTAAACAGAGGGGCTACACCTTC. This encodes CASSLYPKQRGYTF.

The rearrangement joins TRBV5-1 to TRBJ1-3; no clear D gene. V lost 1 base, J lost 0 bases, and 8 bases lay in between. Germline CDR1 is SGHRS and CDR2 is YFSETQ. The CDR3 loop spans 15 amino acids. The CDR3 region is CASSLTFDSGNTIYF. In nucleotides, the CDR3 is TGCGCCAGCAGCTTGACATTTGACTCTGGAAACACCATATATTTT.

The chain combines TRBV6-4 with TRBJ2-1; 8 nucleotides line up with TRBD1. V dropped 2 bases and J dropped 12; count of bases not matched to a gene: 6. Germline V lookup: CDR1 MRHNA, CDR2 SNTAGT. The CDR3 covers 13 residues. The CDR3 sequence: CASSDALGTGQFF. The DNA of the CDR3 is TGTGCCAGCAGTGACGCGCTGGGGACAGGGCAGTTCTTC.

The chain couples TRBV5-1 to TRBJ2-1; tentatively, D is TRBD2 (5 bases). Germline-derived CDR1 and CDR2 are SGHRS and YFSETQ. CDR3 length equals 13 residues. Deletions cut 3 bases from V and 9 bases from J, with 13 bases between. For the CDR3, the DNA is TGCGCCAGCAGCTCAGTAGTTAGCGCTGAGCAGTTCTTC. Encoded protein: CASSSVVSAEQFF.